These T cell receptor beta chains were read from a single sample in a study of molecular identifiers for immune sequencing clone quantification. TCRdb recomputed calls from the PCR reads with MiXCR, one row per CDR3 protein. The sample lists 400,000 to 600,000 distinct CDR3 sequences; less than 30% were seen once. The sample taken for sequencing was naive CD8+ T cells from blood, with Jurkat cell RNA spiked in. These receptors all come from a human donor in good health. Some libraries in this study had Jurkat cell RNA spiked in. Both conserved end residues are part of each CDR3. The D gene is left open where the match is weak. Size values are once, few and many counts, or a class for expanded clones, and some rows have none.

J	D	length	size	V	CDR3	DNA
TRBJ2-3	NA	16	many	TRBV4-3	CASSQAHLRVTDTQYF	TGCGCCAGCAGCCAAGCCCATTTGAGGGTCACAGATACGCAGTATTTT
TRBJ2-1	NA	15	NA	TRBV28	CASSFGVATYNEQFF	TGTGCCAGCAGTTTCGGGGTTGCCACCTACAATGAGCAGTTCTTC
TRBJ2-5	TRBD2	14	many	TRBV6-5	CASSYDGTSRTQYF	TGTGCCAGCAGTTACGATGGGACTAGCCGGACCCAGTACTTC
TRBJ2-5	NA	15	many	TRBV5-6	CASSFTAWAQETQYF	TGTGCCAGCAGCTTCACAGCCTGGGCACAAGAGACCCAGTACTTC
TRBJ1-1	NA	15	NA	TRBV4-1	CASSQEQGMNTEAFF	TGCGCCAGCAGCCAAGAACAGGGAATGAACACTGAAGCTTTCTTT
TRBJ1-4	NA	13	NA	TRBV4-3	CASSQGRWQKLFF	TGCGCCAGCAGCCAGGGACGCTGGCAAAAACTGTTTTTT
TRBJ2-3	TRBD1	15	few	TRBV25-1	CASTDRGFKTDTQYF	TGTGCCAGCACGGACAGGGGGTTTAAGACAGATACGCAGTATTTT
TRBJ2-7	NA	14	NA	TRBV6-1	CASSARREAYEQYF	TGTGCCAGCAGCGCGCGCAGGGAGGCCTACGAGCAGTACTTC
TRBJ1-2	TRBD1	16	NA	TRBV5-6	CASSLADRVFYYGYTF	TGTGCCAGCAGCTTGGCGGACAGGGTTTTTTACTATGGCTACACCTTC
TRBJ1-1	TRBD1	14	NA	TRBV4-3	CASSQGQGPTAAFF	TGCGCCAGCAGCCAAGGACAGGGGCCCACTGCAGCTTTCTTT
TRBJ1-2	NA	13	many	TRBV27	CASSLGGNYGYTF	TGTGCCAGCAGTTTAGGAGGGAACTATGGCTACACCTTC
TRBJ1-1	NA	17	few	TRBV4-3	CASSQDKRGHPEVEAFF	TGCGCCAGCAGCCAAGATAAGAGGGGACACCCGGAGGTTGAAGCTTTCTTT
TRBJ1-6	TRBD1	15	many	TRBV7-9	CASSPATGRGSPLHF	TGTGCCAGCAGCCCAGCGACAGGGCGGGGCTCACCCCTCCACTTT
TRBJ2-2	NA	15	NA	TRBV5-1	CASLPGQRRTGELFF	TGCGCCAGCCTCCCCGGGCAAAGGCGGACCGGGGAGCTGTTTTTT
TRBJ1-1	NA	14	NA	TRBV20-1	CSARELGSPGEAFF	TGCAGTGCTAGAGAGCTGGGGTCCCCTGGGGAAGCTTTCTTT
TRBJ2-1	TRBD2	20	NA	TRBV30	CAWRFSEGLAGAGPYREQFF	TGTGCCTGGAGGTTTTCGGAAGGACTAGCGGGAGCAGGGCCGTACAGGGAGCAGTTCTTC
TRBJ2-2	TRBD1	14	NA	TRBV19	CATLDRGNTGELFF	TGTGCCACCCTAGACAGGGGGAACACCGGGGAGCTGTTTTTT
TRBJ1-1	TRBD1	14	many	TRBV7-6	CASSLATGDTEAFF	TGTGCCAGCAGCTTAGCTACAGGGGACACTGAAGCTTTCTTT
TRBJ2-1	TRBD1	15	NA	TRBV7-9	CASSPTGGADNEQFF	TGTGCCAGCAGCCCGACAGGGGGTGCAGACAATGAGCAGTTCTTC
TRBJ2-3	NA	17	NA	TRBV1	CTSSQETGLAGDDTQYF	TGCACCAGCAGCCAAGAGACAGGACTAGCGGGAGATGATACGCAGTATTTT
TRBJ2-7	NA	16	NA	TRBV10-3	CAISDPRDRDHYEQYF	TGTGCCATCAGTGACCCCAGGGATAGGGATCACTACGAGCAGTACTTC
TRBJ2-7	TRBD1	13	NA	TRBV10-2	CASAAGTDYEQYF	TGCGCCAGCGCGGCCGGGACAGACTACGAGCAGTACTTC
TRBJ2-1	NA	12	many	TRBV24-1	CATGPPRGEQFF	TGTGCCACCGGACCACCGAGGGGTGAGCAGTTCTTC
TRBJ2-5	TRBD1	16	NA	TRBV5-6	CASSTWSSLQGEPRYF	TGTGCCAGCAGCACCTGGTCCTCGCTCCAGGGGGAGCCCCGGTACTTC
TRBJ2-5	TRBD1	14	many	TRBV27	CASSWGTGQETQYF	TGTGCCAGCAGCTGGGGGACAGGACAAGAGACCCAGTACTTC
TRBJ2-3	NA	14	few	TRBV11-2	CASSLVAGTDTQYF	TGTGCCAGCAGCTTAGTAGCCGGGACAGATACGCAGTATTTT
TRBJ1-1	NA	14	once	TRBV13	CASSGEGENTEAFF	TGTGCCAGCAGCGGCGAAGGGGAGAACACTGAAGCTTTCTTT
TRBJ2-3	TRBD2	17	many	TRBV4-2	CASSPWDYRVSTDTQYF	TGTGCCAGCAGCCCGTGGGACTACCGCGTTAGCACAGATACGCAGTATTTT
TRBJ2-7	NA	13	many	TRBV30	CAWSEGLHYEQYF	TGTGCCTGGAGTGAGGGCCTGCACTACGAGCAGTACTTC
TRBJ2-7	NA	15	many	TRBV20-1	CSARDVAGPLYEQYF	TGCAGTGCTAGAGACGTCGCCGGGCCCCTCTACGAGCAGTACTTC
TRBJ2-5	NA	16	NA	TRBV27	CASGHPLGSLQETQYF	TGTGCCAGCGGCCATCCTTTGGGGTCACTCCAAGAGACCCAGTACTTC